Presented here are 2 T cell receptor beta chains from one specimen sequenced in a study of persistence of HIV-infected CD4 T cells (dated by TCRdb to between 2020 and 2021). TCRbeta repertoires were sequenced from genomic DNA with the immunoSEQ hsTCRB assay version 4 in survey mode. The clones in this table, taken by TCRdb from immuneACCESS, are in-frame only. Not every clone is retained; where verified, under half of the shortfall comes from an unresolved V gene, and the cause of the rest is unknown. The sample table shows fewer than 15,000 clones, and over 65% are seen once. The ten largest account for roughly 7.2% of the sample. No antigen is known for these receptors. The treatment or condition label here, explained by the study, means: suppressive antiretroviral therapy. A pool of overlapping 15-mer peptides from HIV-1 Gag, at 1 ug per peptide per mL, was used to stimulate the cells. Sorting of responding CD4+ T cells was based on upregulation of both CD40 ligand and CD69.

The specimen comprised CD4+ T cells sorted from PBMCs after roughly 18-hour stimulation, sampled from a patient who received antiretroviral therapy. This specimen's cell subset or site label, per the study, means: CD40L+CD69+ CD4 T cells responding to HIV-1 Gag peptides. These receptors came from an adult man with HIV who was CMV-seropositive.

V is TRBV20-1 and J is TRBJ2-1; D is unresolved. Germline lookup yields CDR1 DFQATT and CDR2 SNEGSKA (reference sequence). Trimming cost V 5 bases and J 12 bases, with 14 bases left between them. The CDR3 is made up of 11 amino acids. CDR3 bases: TGCAGTGCTGGCCCGGGCGTAACGCAGTTCTTC. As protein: CSAGPGVTQFF.

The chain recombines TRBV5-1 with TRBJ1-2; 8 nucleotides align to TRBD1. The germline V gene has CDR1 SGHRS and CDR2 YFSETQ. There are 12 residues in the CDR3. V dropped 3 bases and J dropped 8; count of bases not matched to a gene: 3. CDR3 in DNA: TGCGCCAGCAGCTCCGGGACAGGCGGCTACACCTTC. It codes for CASSSGTGGYTF. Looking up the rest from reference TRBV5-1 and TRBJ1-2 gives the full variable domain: KAGVTQTPRYLIKTRGQQVTLSCSPISGHRSVSWYQQTPGQGLQFLFEYFSETQRNKGNFPGRFSGRQFSNSRSEMNVSTLELGDSALYLCASSSGTGGYTFGSGTRLTVV.